The clone carrying this TCR beta chain came up many times. No antigen is known for it. V lost 3 bases, J lost 3 bases, and 6 bases lay in between. The CDR3 has 13 amino acids. The study profiled TCR beta VDJ and CDR3 using genomic DNA as template. TCRdb re-derived calls from the reads in MiXCR, one entry per CDR3 protein. The table shows about 20,000 distinct CDR3 sequences, with 40% occurring only once. This entry belongs to a study of CD8+CD57+ T cells in acquired aplastic anemia. Findings of the study overall: Researchers report that twenty-nine CD8+ CDR3 sequences appeared in both patients and controls. When set against total CD4+ and CD8+ pools, CD8+CD57+ cells in patients had lower diversity.

Those patients picked for sequencing had displayed CD8+CD57+ cell expansion on flow cytometry. Patients uniformly had severe acquired aplastic anemia. Among the patients, none had received any therapy at the time of blood sampling. The sequence was obtained from a human donor with aplastic anemia. The chain links TRBV12-3 or TRBV12-4 to TRBJ1-5, with unresolved D. Specimen: CD8+CD57+ T cells sorted from PBMCs. Subset specified: bead-enriched CD8+CD57+ effector memory T cells from SAA patients. CDR3 loop: CASSFEHNQPQHF. As DNA, the CDR3 is TGTGCCAGCAGTTTCGAACACAATCAGCCCCAGCATTTT.